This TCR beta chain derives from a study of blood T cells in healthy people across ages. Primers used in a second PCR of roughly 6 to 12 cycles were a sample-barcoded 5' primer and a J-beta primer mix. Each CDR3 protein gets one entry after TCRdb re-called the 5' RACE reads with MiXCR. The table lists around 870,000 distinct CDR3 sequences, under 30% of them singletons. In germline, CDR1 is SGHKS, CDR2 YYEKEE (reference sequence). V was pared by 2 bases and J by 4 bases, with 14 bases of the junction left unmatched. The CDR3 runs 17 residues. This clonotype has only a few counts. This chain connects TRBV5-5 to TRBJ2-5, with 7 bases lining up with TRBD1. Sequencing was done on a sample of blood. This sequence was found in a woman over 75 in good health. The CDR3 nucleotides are TGTGCCAGCAGCTTAACAGGGGTGGCGACATTTCGAGAGACCCAGTACTTC. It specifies CASSLTGVATFRETQYF.